The 10 T cell receptor beta chains below were found in one sample sequenced in a study of cytomegalovirus exposure and HLA in healthy donors. The PCR had 60 Vbeta and 13 Jbeta primers. Produced via immunoSEQ multiplex PCR; TCRdb's table is partial and in-frame only. The sample contains 150,000 to 200,000 clones, nearly 80% of which appear only once. The sequencing input was PBMCs. Receptor source: a man between 35 and 55 years old in good health and CMV-seropositive.

This clone was picked up a small number of times. The CDR3 is CASSAVSLVGEQYF. CDR3 nucleotide sequence: TGTGCCAGCAGCGCCGTTTCCCTAGTCGGCGAGCAGTACTTC. The chain recombines TRBV11-2 with TRBJ2-7, with unresolved D. V shed 5 bases and J shed 6 bases, with 17 bases lying between them. The CDR3 sequence is 14 residues long. Germline V CDR1 and CDR2: SGHAT, FQNNGV.

The chain's CDR3 is CSGDMPLTDTQYF. In DNA, the CDR3 is TGCAGCGGGGACATGCCCCTCACAGATACGCAGTATTTT. The chain joins TRBV29-1 to TRBJ2-3; the D gene is possibly TRBD1 (6 bases). Deletions cut 7 bases from V and 2 bases from J, with 13 bases between. Per germline, CDR1 SQVTM and CDR2 ANQGSEA. This CDR3 is built from 13 residues.

The chain is built from TRBV6-5 and TRBJ1-5, with D perhaps matching TRBD1 (6 bases). The CDR3 extends over 15 amino acids. V lost 6 bases and J lost 2, with 14 bases in between. CDR1 and CDR2 from the germline V gene are MNHEY and SVGAGI. The CDR3 reads CASSAQGYGNQPQHF. The CDR3 DNA follows: TGTGCCAGCAGCGCACAGGGTTATGGCAATCAGCCCCAGCATTTT.

The chain couples TRBV6-1 to TRBJ2-1; 11 nucleotides align to TRBD2. V gave up 7 bases and J gave up 7 bases; unmatched junction bases: 9. Germline-derived CDR1 and CDR2 are MNHNS and SASEGT. The CDR3 is made up of 15 amino acids. The CDR3 DNA sequence: TGTGCCAGCATCCTCATAGCGGGAGGGTTAAATGAGCAGTTCTTC. Translated: CASILIAGGLNEQFF.

The rearrangement uses TRBV6-1 and TRBJ2-2; perhaps TRBD1 as D (5 bases). This CDR3 is built from 14 residues. Germline CDR1 is MNHNS and CDR2 is SASEGT. Trimming left V 4 bases short and J 2 bases short, with 8 bases between. CDR3 sequence (DNA): TGTGCCAGCAGTGCAGGGATCAACACCGGGGAGCTGTTTTTT. The encoded protein is CASSAGINTGELFF.

The chain links TRBV19 to TRBJ1-1, with a tentative D call TRBD1 (6 bases). V was trimmed by 1 base and J by 2 bases, leaving 11 bases between them. CDR3 length equals 15 residues. CDR1 and CDR2 from the germline V gene are LNHDA and SQIVND (reference sequence). The CDR3 here is CASSIVQGVNTEAFF. Written as DNA, the CDR3 is TGTGCCAGTAGTATAGTACAGGGAGTTAACACTGAAGCTTTCTTT. Full variable domain (outside the CDR3, taken from reference TRBV19 and TRBJ1-1): DGGITQSPKYLFRKEGQNVTLSCEQNLNHDAMYWYRQDPGQGLRLIYYSQIVNDFQKGDIAEGYSVSREKKESFPLTVTSAQKNPTAFYLCASSIVQGVNTEAFFGQGTRLTVV.

The rearrangement links TRBV5-4 to TRBJ1-4; D perhaps matches TRBD1 (5 bases). The V end lost 3 bases, the J end lost 0 bases, and 9 bases lay between the germline ends. Germline CDR1 SGHNT, CDR2 YYREEE (reference sequence). The CDR3 loop spans 15 amino acids. Written as DNA, the CDR3 is TGTGCCAGCAGCTCGGGGGGTACAACTAATGAAAAACTGTTTTTT. It codes for CASSSGGTTNEKLFF.

The chain uses TRBV6-4 and TRBJ2-3, with D maybe TRBD1 (5 bases). Trimming shortened V by 6 bases and J by 2 bases, and 9 bases separated the two germline ends. The germline V gene has CDR1 MRHNA and CDR2 SNTAGT. There are 13 residues in the CDR3. CDR3: CASSADTTDTQYF. The DNA of the CDR3 is TGTGCCAGCAGCGCGGACACCACAGATACGCAGTATTTT.

This chain links TRBV14 with TRBJ2-1; D uncertain. CDR3 length equals 16 residues. Trimming removed 0 bases at V and 5 bases at J, with 14 bases between. Germline assignment: CDR1 SGHDN and CDR2 FVKESK. This chain's CDR3 is CASSQEMFQTNNEQFF. The CDR3, as DNA: TGTGCCAGCAGCCAAGAGATGTTTCAGACAAACAATGAGCAGTTCTTC.

This clone turned up a few times. This rearrangement joins TRBV5-1 to TRBJ2-3; possibly TRBD2 for D (6 bases). V was pared by 5 bases and J by 3 bases, with 16 bases between. This CDR3 is 15 amino acids long. CDR1 is SGHRS, CDR2 YFSETQ, per germline. The CDR3 coding sequence is TGCGCCAGCAGGAGTGGCGGGATGGGTACAGATACGCAGTATTTT. Protein product: CASRSGGMGTDTQYF.